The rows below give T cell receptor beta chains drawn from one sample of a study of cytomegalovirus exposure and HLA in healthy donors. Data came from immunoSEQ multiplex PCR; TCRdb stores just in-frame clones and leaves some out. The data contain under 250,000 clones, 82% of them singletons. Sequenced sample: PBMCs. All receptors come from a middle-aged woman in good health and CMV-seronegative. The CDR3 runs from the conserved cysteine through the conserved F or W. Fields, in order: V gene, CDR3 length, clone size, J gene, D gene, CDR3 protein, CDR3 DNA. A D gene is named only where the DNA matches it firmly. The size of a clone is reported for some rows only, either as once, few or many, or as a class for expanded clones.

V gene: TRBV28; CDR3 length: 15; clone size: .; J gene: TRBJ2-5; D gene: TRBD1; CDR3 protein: CASSGEGTAQETQYF; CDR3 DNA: TGTGCCAGCAGTGGCGAAGGGACAGCCCAAGAGACCCAGTACTTC
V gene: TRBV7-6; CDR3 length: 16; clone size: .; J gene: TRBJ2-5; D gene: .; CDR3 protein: CASSPIAVTGRETQYF; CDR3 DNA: TGTGCCAGCAGTCCGATAGCGGTTACGGGGCGGGAGACCCAGTACTTC
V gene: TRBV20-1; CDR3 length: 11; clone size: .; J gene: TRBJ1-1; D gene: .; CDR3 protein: CSARSDREAFF; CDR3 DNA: TGCAGTGCTAGATCGGACAGAGAAGCTTTCTTT
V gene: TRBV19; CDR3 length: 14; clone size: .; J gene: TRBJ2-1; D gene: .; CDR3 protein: CASTRSGSYNEQFF; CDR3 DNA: TGTGCCAGTACCCGTAGCGGTTCCTACAATGAGCAGTTCTTC
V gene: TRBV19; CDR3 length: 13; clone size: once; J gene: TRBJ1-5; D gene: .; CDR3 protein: CASTGDGHQPQHF; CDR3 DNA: TGTGCCAGTACGGGGGATGGTCATCAGCCCCAGCATTTT
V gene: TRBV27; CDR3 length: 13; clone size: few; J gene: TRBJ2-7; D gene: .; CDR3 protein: CASSLRGVYEQYF; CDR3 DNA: TGTGCCAGCAGTTTACGGGGAGTCTACGAGCAGTACTTC
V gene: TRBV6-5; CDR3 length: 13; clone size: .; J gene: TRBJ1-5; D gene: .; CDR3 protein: CASRLDSQGPQHF; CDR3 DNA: TGTGCCAGCCGCCTGGACAGCCAAGGGCCCCAGCATTTT
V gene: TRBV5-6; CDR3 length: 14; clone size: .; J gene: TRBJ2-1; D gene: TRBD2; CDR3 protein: CASSLAGAGDEQFF; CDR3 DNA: TGTGCCAGCAGCTTGGCTGGAGCGGGAGATGAGCAGTTCTTC
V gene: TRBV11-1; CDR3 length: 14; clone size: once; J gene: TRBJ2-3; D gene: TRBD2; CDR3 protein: CASSSLAGADTQYF; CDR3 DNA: TGTGCCAGCAGCTCCTTAGCGGGAGCAGATACGCAGTATTTT
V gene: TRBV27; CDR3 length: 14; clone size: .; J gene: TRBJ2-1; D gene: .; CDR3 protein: CASSFQGTYDEQFF; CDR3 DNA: TGTGCCAGCAGTTTCCAAGGGACTTACGATGAGCAGTTCTTC
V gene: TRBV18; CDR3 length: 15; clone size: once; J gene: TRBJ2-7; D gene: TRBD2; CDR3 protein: CASSPNSGGTYEQYF; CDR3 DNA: TGTGCCAGCTCACCAAATAGCGGGGGTACCTACGAGCAGTACTTC
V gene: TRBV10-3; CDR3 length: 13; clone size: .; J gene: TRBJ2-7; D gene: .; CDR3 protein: CAISERTGVEQYF; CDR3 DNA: TGTGCCATCAGTGAGCGAACGGGAGTTGAGCAGTACTTC
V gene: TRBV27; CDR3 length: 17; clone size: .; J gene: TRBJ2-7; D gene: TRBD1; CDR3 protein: CASSPPPRDRGTYEQYF; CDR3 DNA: TGTGCCAGCAGTCCACCCCCCCGGGACAGGGGGACCTACGAGCAGTACTTC
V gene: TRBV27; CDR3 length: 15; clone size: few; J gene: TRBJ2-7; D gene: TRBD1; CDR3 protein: CASSLSGQGFYEQYF; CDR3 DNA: TGTGCCAGCAGTTTATCGGGACAGGGTTTCTACGAGCAGTACTTC
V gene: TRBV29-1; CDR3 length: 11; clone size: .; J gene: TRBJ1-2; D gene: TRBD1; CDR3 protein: CSVIRTGGYTF; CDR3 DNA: TGCAGCGTTATCCGGACAGGGGGCTACACCTTC
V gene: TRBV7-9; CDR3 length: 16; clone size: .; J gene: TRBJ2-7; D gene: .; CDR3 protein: CASSLSGGANYYEQYF; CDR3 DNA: TGTGCCAGCAGCCTGTCGGGGGGCGCGAACTACTACGAGCAGTACTTC
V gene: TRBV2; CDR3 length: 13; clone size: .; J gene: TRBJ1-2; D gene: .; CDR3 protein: CASSVNQYYGYTF; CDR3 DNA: TGTGCCAGCAGTGTTAATCAGTACTATGGCTACACCTTC
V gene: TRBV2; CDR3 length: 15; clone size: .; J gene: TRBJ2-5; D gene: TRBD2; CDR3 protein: CASRDTAGNQETQYF; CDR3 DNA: TGTGCCAGCCGGGATACAGCGGGAAATCAAGAGACCCAGTACTTC
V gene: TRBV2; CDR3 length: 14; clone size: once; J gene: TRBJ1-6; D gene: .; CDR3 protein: CASSTRGSNSPLHF; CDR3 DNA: TGTGCCAGCAGCACCAGGGGTAGTAATTCACCCCTCCACTTT
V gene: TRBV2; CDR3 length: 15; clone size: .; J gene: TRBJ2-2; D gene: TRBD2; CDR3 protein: CASSGTSGATGELFF; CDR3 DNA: TGTGCCAGCAGCGGGACTAGCGGGGCGACCGGGGAGCTGTTTTTT
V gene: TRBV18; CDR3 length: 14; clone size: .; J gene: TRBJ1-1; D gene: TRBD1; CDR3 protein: CASSPPSRGTEAFF; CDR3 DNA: TGTGCCAGCTCACCACCGTCCAGGGGGACTGAAGCTTTCTTT
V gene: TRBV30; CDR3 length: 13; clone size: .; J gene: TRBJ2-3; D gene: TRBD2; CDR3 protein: CASGSNGPDTQYF; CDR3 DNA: TGTGCTAGCGGGAGTAATGGGCCAGATACGCAGTATTTT
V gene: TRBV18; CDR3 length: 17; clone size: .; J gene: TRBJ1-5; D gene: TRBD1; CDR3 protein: CASSPGTGVQGNQPQHF; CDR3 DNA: TGTGCCAGCTCACCTGGGACAGGGGTTCAGGGCAATCAGCCCCAGCATTTT
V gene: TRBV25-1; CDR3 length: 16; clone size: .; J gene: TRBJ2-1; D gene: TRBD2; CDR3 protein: CASSAPGLAGVNEQFF; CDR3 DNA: TGTGCCAGCAGTGCACCGGGACTAGCGGGAGTTAATGAGCAGTTCTTC